This entry concerns a single TCR beta chain. CDR1 is SQVTM and CDR2 is ANQGSEA in the germline V gene. The length of the CDR3 is 12 residues. Trimming pared 6 bases from V and 4 bases from J, leaving 10 bases between. The data are from a study of blood T cell repertoires in COVID-19. Background on the study: There were acute and convalescent COVID-19 samples, and they came from the United States, Italy and Spain. Nucleic acid was either cDNA or gDNA, and it came from T cells, B-cell-depleted T cells, or PBMCs.

Methods used by the authors: Nucleated cell number was recorded as an estimate derived from reference gene primer amplification. The repertoire was sequenced with immunoSEQ multiplex PCR; TCRdb's copy has only in-frame clones and lacks some. The D gene and trimming were derived from the DNA, and the V and J assignments and clone size from that table. Of about 280,000 clones listed, about four fifths are singletons. The genes are TRBV29-1 and TRBJ2-1, with D maybe TRBD1 (6 bases). The clonotype originates from a woman between 50 and 59 years old who had recovered from COVID-19. Sequenced input: peripheral blood. The chain's CDR3 is CSVGQGYNEQFF. CDR3 nucleotide sequence: TGCAGCGTCGGCCAGGGGTACAATGAGCAGTTCTTC.